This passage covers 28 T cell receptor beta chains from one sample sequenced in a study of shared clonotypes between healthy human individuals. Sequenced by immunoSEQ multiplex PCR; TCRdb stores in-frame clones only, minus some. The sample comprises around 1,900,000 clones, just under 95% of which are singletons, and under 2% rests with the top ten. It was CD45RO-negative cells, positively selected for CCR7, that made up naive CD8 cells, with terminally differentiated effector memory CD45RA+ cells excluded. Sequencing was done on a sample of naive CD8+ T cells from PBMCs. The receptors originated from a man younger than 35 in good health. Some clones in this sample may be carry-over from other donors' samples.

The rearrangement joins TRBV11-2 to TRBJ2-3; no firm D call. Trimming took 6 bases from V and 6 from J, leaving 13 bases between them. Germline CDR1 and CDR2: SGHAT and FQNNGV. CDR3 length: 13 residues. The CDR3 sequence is CASSPTGWDTQYF. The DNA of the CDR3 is TGTGCCAGCAGTCCGACGGGCTGGGATACGCAGTATTTT.

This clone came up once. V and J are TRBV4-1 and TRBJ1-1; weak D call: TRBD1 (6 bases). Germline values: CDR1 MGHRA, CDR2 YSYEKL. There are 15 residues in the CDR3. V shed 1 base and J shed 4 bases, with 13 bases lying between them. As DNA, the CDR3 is TGCGCCAGCAGCCAAGTCTCGGGGGCGCCCACTGAAGCTTTCTTT. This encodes CASSQVSGAPTEAFF.

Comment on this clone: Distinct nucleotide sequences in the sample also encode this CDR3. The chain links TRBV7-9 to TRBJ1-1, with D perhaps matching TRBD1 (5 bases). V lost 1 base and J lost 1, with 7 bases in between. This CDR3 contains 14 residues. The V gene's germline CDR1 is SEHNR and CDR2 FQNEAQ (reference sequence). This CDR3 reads CASSLGQRNTEAFF. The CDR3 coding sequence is TGTGCCAGCAGCTTAGGACAGAGGAACACTGAAGCTTTCTTT.

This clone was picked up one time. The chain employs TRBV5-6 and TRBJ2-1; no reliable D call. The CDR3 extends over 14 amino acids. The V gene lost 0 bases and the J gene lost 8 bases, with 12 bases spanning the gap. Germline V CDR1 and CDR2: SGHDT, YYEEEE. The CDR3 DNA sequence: TGTGCCAGCAGCTTGGCCTCGGTGGTCCATGAGCAGTTCTTC. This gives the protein CASSLASVVHEQFF.

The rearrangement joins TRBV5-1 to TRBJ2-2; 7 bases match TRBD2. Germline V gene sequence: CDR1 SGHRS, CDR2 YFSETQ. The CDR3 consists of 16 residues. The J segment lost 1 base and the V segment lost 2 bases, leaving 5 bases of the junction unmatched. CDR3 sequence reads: CASSFTSARNTGELFF. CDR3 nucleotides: TGCGCCAGCAGCTTCACTAGCGCCAGGAACACCGGGGAGCTGTTTTTT.

The CDR3 DNA reads as TGTGCCAGCAGCCCCCCCGGTCAGGTTGAGCAGTTCTTC. Protein product: CASSPPGQVEQFF. The chain combines TRBV6-5 with TRBJ2-1; D unresolved. Germline CDR1 and CDR2: MNHEY and SVGAGI. CDR3 length equals 13 residues. The germline V and J ends were trimmed by 6 bases and 9 bases, with 15 bases remaining between them.

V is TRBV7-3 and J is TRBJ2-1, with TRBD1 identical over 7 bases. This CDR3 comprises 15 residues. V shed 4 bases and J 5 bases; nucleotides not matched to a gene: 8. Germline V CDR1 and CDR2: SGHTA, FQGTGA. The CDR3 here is CASSYDGTVNNEQFF. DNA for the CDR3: TGTGCCAGCAGCTATGATGGGACAGTTAACAATGAGCAGTTCTTC.

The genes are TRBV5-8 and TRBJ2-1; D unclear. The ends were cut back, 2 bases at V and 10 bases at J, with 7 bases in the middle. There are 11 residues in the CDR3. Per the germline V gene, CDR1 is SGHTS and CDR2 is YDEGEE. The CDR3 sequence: CASSFPPEQFF. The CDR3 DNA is TGTGCCAGCAGCTTCCCACCCGAGCAGTTCTTC. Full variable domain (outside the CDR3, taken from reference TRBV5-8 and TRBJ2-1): EAGVTQSPTHLIKTRGQQATLRCSPISGHTSVYWYQQALGLGLQFLLWYDEGEERNRGNFPPRFSGRQFPNYSSELNVNALELEDSALYLCASSFPPEQFFGPGTRLTVL.

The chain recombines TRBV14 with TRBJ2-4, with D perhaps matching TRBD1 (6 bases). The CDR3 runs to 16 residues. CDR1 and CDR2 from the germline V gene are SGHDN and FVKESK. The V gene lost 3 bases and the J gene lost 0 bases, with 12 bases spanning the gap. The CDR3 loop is CASSHPRGIAKNIQYF. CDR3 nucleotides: TGTGCCAGCAGCCACCCCAGGGGCATAGCCAAAAACATTCAGTACTTC.

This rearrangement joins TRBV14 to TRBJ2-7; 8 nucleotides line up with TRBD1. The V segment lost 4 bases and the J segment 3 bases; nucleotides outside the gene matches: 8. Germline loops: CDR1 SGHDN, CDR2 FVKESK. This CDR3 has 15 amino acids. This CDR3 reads CASSPYYGTGYEQYF. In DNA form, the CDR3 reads TGTGCCAGCAGCCCCTACTACGGGACAGGCTACGAGCAGTACTTC.

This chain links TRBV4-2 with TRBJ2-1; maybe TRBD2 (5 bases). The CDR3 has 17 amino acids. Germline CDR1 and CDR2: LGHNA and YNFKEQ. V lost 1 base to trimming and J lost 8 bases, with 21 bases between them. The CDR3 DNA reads TGTGCCAGCAGCCAAGGGCCGAGGGAGTCTCCTCCCCATGAGCAGTTCTTC. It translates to CASSQGPRESPPHEQFF.

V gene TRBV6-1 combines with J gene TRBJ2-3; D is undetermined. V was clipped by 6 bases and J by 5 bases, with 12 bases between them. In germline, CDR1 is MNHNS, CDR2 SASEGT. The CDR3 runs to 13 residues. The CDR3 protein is CASSQVRVDTQYF. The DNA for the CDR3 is TGTGCCAGCAGCCAAGTACGGGTAGATACGCAGTATTTT.

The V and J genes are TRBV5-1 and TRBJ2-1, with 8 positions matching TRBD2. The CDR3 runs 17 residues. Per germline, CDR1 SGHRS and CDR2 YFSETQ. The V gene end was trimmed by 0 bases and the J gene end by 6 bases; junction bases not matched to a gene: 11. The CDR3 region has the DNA TGCGCCAGCAGCTTGGCCCCCAGCGGGAGCGCAGGCAATGAGCAGTTCTTC. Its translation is CASSLAPSGSAGNEQFF.

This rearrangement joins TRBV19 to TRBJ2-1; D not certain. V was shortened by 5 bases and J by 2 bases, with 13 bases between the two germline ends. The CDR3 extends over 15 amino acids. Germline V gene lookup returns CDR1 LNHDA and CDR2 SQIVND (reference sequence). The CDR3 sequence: CASSLGSGPYNEQFF. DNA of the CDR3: TGTGCCAGTAGTCTGGGGTCTGGGCCCTACAATGAGCAGTTCTTC. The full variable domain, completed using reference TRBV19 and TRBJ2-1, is DGGITQSPKYLFRKEGQNVTLSCEQNLNHDAMYWYRQDPGQGLRLIYYSQIVNDFQKGDIAEGYSVSREKKESFPLTVTSAQKNPTAFYLCASSLGSGPYNEQFFGPGTRLTVL.

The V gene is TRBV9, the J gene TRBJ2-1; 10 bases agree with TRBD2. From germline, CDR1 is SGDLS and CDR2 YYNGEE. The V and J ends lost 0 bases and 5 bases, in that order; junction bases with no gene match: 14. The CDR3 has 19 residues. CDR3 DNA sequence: TGTGCCAGCAGCGTAGCTGGAGTAGCGGGAGGAAAACCTAACAATGAGCAGTTCTTC. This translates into CASSVAGVAGGKPNNEQFF.

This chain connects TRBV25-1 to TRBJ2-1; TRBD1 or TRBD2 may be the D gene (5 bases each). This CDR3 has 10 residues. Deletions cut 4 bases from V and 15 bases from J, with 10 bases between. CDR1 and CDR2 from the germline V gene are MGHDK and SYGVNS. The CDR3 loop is CASSAGPTFF. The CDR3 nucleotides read TGTGCCAGCAGTGCGGGACCCACGTTCTTC.

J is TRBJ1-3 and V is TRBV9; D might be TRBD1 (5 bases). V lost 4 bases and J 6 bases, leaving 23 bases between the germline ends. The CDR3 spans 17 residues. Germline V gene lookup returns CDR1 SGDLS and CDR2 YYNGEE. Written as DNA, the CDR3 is TGTGCCAGCAGCCCTGCTGGGGACCGGAATTCGGCAAACACCATATATTTT. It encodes CASSPAGDRNSANTIYF. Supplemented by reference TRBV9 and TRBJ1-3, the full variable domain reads DSGVTQTPKHLITATGQRVTLRCSPRSGDLSVYWYQQSLDQGLQFLIQYYNGEERAKGNILERFSAQQFPDLHSELNLSSLELGDSALYFCASSPAGDRNSANTIYFGEGSWLTVV.

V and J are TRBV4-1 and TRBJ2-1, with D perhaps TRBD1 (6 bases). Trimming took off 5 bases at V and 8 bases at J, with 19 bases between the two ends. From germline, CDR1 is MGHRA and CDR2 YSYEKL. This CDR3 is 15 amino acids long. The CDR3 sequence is CASSAQPGQPYEQFF. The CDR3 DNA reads TGCGCCAGCAGCGCCCAACCGGGACAACCTTATGAGCAGTTCTTC.

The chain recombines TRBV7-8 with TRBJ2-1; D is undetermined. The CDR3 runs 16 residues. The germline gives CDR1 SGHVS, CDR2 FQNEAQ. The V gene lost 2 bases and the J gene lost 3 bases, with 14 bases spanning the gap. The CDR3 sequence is CASSLFVRASYNEQFF. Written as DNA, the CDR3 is TGTGCCAGCAGCTTATTTGTACGGGCTAGCTACAATGAGCAGTTCTTC.

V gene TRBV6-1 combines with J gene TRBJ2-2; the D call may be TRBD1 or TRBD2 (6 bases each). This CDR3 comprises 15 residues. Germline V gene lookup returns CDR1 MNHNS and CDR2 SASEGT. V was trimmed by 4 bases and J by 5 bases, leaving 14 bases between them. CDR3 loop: CASSVGQGRTGELFF. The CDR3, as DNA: TGTGCCAGCAGTGTAGGGCAGGGGAGGACCGGGGAGCTGTTTTTT.

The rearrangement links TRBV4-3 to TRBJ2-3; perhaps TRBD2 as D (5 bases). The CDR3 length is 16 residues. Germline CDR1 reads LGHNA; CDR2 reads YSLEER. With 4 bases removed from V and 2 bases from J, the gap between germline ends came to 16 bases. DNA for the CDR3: TGCGCCAGCAGCCTGACTATGGTTAGGGCCACAGATACGCAGTATTTT. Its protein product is CASSLTMVRATDTQYF.

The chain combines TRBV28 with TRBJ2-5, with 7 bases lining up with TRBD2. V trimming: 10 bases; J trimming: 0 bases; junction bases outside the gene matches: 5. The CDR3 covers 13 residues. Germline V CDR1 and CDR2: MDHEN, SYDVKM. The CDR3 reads CATREGNQETQYF. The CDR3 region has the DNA TGTGCCACCAGGGAGGGTAACCAAGAGACCCAGTACTTC.

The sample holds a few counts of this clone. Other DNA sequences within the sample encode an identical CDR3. In nucleotides, the CDR3 is TGTGCCAGCAGCCCGGGCAATCAGCCCCAGCATTTT. It codes for CASSPGNQPQHF. The chain couples TRBV7-9 to TRBJ1-5; D gene unclear. Germline CDR1 reads SEHNR; CDR2 reads FQNEAQ (reference sequence). The CDR3 consists of 12 residues. V was clipped by 5 bases and J by 2 bases, with 4 bases between them.

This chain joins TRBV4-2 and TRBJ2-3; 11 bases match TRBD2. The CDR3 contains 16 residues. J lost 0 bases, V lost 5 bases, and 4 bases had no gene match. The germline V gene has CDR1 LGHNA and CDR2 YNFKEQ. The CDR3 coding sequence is TGTGCCAGCAGCTCTGGACTAGCGGGTAGCACAGATACGCAGTATTTT. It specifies CASSSGLAGSTDTQYF.

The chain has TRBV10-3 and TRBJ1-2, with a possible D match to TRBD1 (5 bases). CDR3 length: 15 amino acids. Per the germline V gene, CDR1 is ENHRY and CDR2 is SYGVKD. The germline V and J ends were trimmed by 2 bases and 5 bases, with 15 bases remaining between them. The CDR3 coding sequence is TGTGCCATCAGTGAGCCGGATTCGGGGGGATATGGCTACACCTTC. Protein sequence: CAISEPDSGGYGYTF.

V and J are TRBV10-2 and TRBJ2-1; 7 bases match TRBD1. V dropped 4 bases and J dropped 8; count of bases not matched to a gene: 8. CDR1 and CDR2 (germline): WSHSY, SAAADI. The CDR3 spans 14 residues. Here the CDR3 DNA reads TGCGCCAGCAGTGGACAGGGTACCTTGGATGAGCAGTTCTTC. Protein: CASSGQGTLDEQFF.

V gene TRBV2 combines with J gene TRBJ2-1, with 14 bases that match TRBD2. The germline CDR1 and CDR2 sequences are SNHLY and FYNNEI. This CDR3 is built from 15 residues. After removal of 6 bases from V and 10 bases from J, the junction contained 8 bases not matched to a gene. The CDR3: CASRRGLAGEGEQFF. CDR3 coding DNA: TGTGCCAGCAGGAGGGGACTAGCGGGAGAGGGGGAGCAGTTCTTC.

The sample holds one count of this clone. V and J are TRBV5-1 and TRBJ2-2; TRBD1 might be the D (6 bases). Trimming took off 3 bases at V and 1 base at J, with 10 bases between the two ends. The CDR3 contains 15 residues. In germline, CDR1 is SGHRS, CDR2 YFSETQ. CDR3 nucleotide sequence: TGCGCCAGCAGCTGGGGGCAGGGGAACACCGGGGAGCTGTTTTTT. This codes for CASSWGQGNTGELFF.